The rows below give T cell receptor beta chains drawn from one sample of a study of Graves' ophthalmopathy and Graves' hyperthyroidism. One entry per CDR3 protein results from TCRdb running MiXCR on the multiplex PCR reads. The sample holds over a million distinct CDR3 sequences, about 36% seen once. The sample consisted of peripheral blood or thyroid tissue (not recorded which). The receptors were sampled from an adult man with Graves' hyperthyroidism. Both conserved end residues are part of each CDR3. The D gene is left open where the match is weak. Rows may omit the clone size; those that give it use once, few, many or a size class.

D gene	V gene	clone size	J gene	CDR3 protein	CDR3 DNA
TRBD1	TRBV7-2	many	TRBJ2-7	CASSYWTGTYEQYF	TGTGCCAGCAGCTACTGGACAGGAACCTACGAGCAGTACTTC
NA	TRBV15	NA	TRBJ2-3	CATSKERDYGTDTQYF	TGTGCCACCAGCAAAGAGAGAGACTATGGCACAGATACGCAGTATTTT
TRBD2	TRBV14	many	TRBJ2-5	CASSPWTSAIETQYF	TGTGCCAGCAGCCCCTGGACTAGCGCGATAGAGACCCAGTACTTC
NA	TRBV7-9	many	TRBJ1-3	CASSLDPGLRNTIYF	TGTGCCAGCAGCTTAGATCCGGGACTTAGAAACACCATATATTTT
TRBD1	TRBV20-1	NA	TRBJ1-5	CSAGDSQLFNQPQHF	TGCAGTGCTGGGGACAGCCAACTCTTCAATCAGCCCCAGCATTTT
NA	TRBV19	few	TRBJ2-2	CASSILAGRTTGELFF	TGTGCCAGTAGTATATTGGCTGGTCGCACTACCGGGGAGCTGTTTTTT
TRBD1	TRBV6-5	many	TRBJ2-7	CATAARGPLGEQYF	TGTGCCACGGCGGCGAGGGGGCCGCTCGGCGAGCAGTACTTC
NA	TRBV24-1	many	TRBJ1-1	CATSFGAGTEAFF	TGTGCCACCAGTTTTGGGGCGGGCACTGAAGCTTTCTTT
NA	TRBV20-1	many	TRBJ2-5	CSAGRPEQVGLETQYF	TGCAGTGCAGGGCGGCCAGAACAGGTTGGACTGGAGACCCAGTACTTC
TRBD1	TRBV6-6	NA	TRBJ2-7	CASRLDRVRDEQYF	TGTGCCAGCAGGCTCGACAGGGTGAGGGACGAGCAGTACTTC
NA	TRBV11-2	few	TRBJ2-7	CASSLEFGMYYEQYF	TGTGCCAGCAGCTTAGAGTTTGGCATGTACTACGAGCAGTACTTC
NA	TRBV10-3	many	TRBJ1-6	CAISESKVNQGRNSPLHF	TGTGCCATCAGTGAGTCGAAAGTTAATCAGGGGAGAAATTCACCCCTCCACTTT
NA	TRBV12-3/TRBV12-4	NA	TRBJ1-4	CASSQGNNPNEKLFF	TGTGCCAGCAGCCAAGGGAACAATCCTAATGAAAAACTGTTTTTT
TRBD1	TRBV12-3/TRBV12-4	many	TRBJ1-5	CASGPDRRGQPQHF	TGTGCCAGCGGGCCGGACAGGCGGGGTCAGCCCCAGCATTTT
NA	TRBV20-1	few	TRBJ1-2	CSAPFDLMSGYTF	TGCAGTGCCCCCTTTGATCTGATGAGTGGCTACACCTTC
TRBD1	TRBV7-2	NA	TRBJ2-7	CASSEPGQSLPYEQYF	TGTGCCAGCAGCGAACCGGGACAGTCTCTCCCCTACGAGCAGTACTTC
TRBD1	TRBV10-3	many	TRBJ2-7	CAISGDRGSQSSYEQYF	TGTGCCATCAGCGGGGACAGGGGTTCGCAAAGCTCCTACGAGCAGTACTTC
NA	TRBV29-1	NA	TRBJ1-1	CSVGAGTEAFF	TGCAGCGTTGGGGCGGGGACAGAAGCTTTCTTT
TRBD1	TRBV5-1	few	TRBJ2-5	CASSLDRGGVETQYF	TGCGCCAGCAGCCTTGACAGGGGCGGAGTGGAGACCCAGTACTTC
NA	TRBV2	NA	TRBJ2-7	CASSLTPIVQGEQYF	TGTGCCAGCAGTTTAACCCCCATCGTCCAGGGGGAGCAGTACTTC
NA	TRBV20-1	many	TRBJ1-3	CSASNLSSGNTIYF	TGCAGTGCTAGTAATTTGAGCTCTGGAAACACCATATATTTT
NA	TRBV30	NA	TRBJ2-2	CAWQLKSLRFGELFF	TGTGCCTGGCAACTAAAAAGCCTTAGGTTCGGGGAGCTGTTTTTT
NA	TRBV6-5	NA	TRBJ1-1	CASSLGPGTDTEAFF	TGTGCCAGCAGTTTGGGTCCGGGCACCGACACTGAAGCTTTCTTT
TRBD1	TRBV20-1	NA	TRBJ2-2	CSAQTGAHANTGELFF	TGCAGTGCCCAGACAGGGGCCCATGCGAACACCGGGGAGCTGTTTTTT
TRBD2	TRBV7-9	many	TRBJ2-5	CASSWGLAAQETQYF	TGTGCCAGCAGCTGGGGACTAGCGGCCCAAGAGACCCAGTACTTC